This is a list of T cell receptor beta chains from one sample in a study of shared clonotypes between healthy human individuals. Produced via immunoSEQ multiplex PCR; TCRdb's table is partial and in-frame only. Of 1,400,000 or so clones listed, about 98.5% are singletons. What was sequenced was naive CD4+ T cells sorted from blood. Receptors were obtained from a man aged 25 to 40 in good health. The CDR3 runs from the conserved cysteine through the conserved F or W. The D gene is left open where the match is weak. Clone size appears in some rows only: once, few, many, or a class for an expanded clone.

V gene,CDR3 length,D gene,J gene,clone size,CDR3 protein,CDR3 DNA
TRBV28,15,-,TRBJ2-7,once,CASSLQEIGAYEQYF,TGTGCCAGCAGCCTACAAGAGATCGGCGCCTACGAGCAGTACTTC
TRBV5-5,13,-,TRBJ2-7,-,CASSLDGVLEQYF,TGTGCCAGCAGCTTGGACGGTGTCCTCGAGCAGTACTTC
TRBV6-5,14,-,TRBJ2-3,-,CASSYSVVADTQYF,TGTGCCAGCAGTTACTCGGTCGTGGCAGATACGCAGTATTTT
TRBV7-9,13,-,TRBJ2-5,-,CASSLMAGETQYF,TGTGCCAGCAGCTTAATGGCGGGGGAGACCCAGTACTTC
TRBV7-9,17,TRBD1,TRBJ1-5,-,CASSFDRGRSPNQPQHF,TGTGCCAGCAGCTTCGACAGGGGCCGGTCACCAAATCAGCCCCAGCATTTT
TRBV5-4,15,TRBD1,TRBJ1-4,-,CASRGGPSTNEKLFF,TGTGCCAGCAGAGGGGGCCCATCAACTAATGAAAAACTGTTTTTT
TRBV5-8,15,-,TRBJ1-2,-,CASSSYRDLSDGYTF,TGTGCCAGCAGCTCGTACAGGGATTTGTCGGATGGCTACACCTTC
TRBV10-1,12,-,TRBJ2-1,-,CASSESDNEQFF,TGCGCCAGCAGTGAGTCGGACAATGAGCAGTTCTTC
TRBV7-8,19,TRBD2,TRBJ2-7,-,CASSLAAAGTSGNSYEQYF,TGTGCCAGCAGCTTAGCCGCCGCGGGGACTAGCGGGAACTCCTACGAGCAGTACTTC
TRBV7-9,13,-,TRBJ1-2,-,CASSQDSGYGYTF,TGTGCCAGCAGCCAGGACAGCGGATATGGCTACACCTTC
TRBV25-1,18,TRBD2,TRBJ2-1,-,CASSELAGGPEGPNEQFF,TGTGCCAGCAGTGAGCTAGCGGGAGGGCCGGAAGGGCCCAATGAGCAGTTCTTC
TRBV10-1,15,TRBD2,TRBJ2-1,-,CASSGVLAGVNEQFF,TGCGCCAGCAGTGGAGTACTAGCGGGAGTTAATGAGCAGTTCTTC
TRBV18,13,-,TRBJ2-1,once,CASSHGADNEQFF,TGTGCCAGCTCACACGGCGCAGACAATGAGCAGTTCTTC
TRBV10-3,17,TRBD2,TRBJ2-1,-,CAISGWTGLAGVGEQFF,TGTGCCATCAGTGGGTGGACTGGACTAGCGGGAGTAGGTGAGCAGTTCTTC
TRBV9,14,-,TRBJ2-1,-,CASSGGIGYNEQFF,TGTGCCAGCAGCGGAGGGATTGGCTACAATGAGCAGTTCTTC
TRBV6-1,14,-,TRBJ2-1,-,CASSDGFRYNEQFF,TGTGCCAGCAGTGACGGGTTCCGGTACAATGAGCAGTTCTTC
TRBV29-1,15,TRBD1,TRBJ2-7,-,CSVGSTIRGQGRQYF,TGCAGCGTTGGAAGCACCATCCGCGGACAGGGGAGGCAGTACTTC
TRBV5-1,15,-,TRBJ1-4,-,CASSFRQARDGKLFF,TGCGCCAGCAGCTTCCGACAGGCTCGGGACGGAAAACTGTTTTTT
TRBV5-1,14,-,TRBJ2-7,once,CASSTGRDSYEQYF,TGCGCCAGCAGCACGGGACGGGACTCCTACGAGCAGTACTTC
TRBV2,16,TRBD2,TRBJ2-2,-,CASSVTGGPWTGELFF,TGTGCCAGCAGTGTAACGGGAGGGCCATGGACCGGGGAGCTGTTTTTT
TRBV11-2,14,TRBD1,TRBJ1-4,-,CASSPLQGGGKLFF,TGTGCCAGCAGCCCCTTGCAGGGGGGCGGAAAACTGTTTTTT
TRBV29-1,13,-,TRBJ2-3,-,CSVAVDSTDTQYF,TGCAGCGTTGCCGTGGACTCCACAGATACGCAGTATTTT
TRBV2,15,TRBD1,TRBJ2-6,-,CASSKDRAGANVLTF,TGTGCCAGCAGTAAAGACAGGGCTGGGGCCAACGTCCTGACTTTC
TRBV29-1,13,TRBD1,TRBJ1-1,-,CSVTGQPNTEAFF,TGCAGCGTTACGGGACAGCCAAACACTGAAGCTTTCTTT
TRBV18,15,-,TRBJ1-1,-,CASSLTQGMNTEAFF,TGTGCCAGCTCACTCACACAGGGCATGAACACTGAAGCTTTCTTT
TRBV7-9,14,-,TRBJ1-2,-,CASSLAGFNYGYTF,TGTGCCAGCAGCTTAGCGGGGTTTAACTATGGCTACACCTTC
TRBV4-1,22,-,TRBJ1-4,-,CASSRWTAGTGNLPTTNEKLFF,TGCGCCAGCAGCAGGTGGACCGCGGGGACCGGAAACCTACCGACAACTAATGAAAAACTGTTTTTT
TRBV19,13,TRBD2,TRBJ2-7,-,CASASGSRYEQYF,TGTGCCAGCGCTAGCGGGTCCCGCTACGAGCAGTACTTC
TRBV10-2,14,-,TRBJ2-2,once,CASNIQDNTGELFF,TGCGCCAGCAATATCCAGGATAACACCGGGGAGCTGTTTTTT
TRBV6-1,14,-,TRBJ2-7,-,CASRKTGVAYEQYF,TGTGCCAGCAGAAAGACTGGAGTCGCCTACGAGCAGTACTTC
TRBV5-4,16,TRBD2,TRBJ2-3,-,CASSLWTSGGRNTQYF,TGTGCCAGCAGCTTGTGGACTAGCGGAGGCCGCAATACGCAGTATTTT
TRBV15,15,-,TRBJ2-5,-,CATSRDPGAGETQYF,TGTGCCACCAGCAGAGATCCTGGGGCAGGAGAGACCCAGTACTTC
TRBV18,16,TRBD2,TRBJ2-1,-,CASSPLPVAGGHEQFF,TGTGCCAGCTCACCCCTACCGGTAGCGGGAGGGCATGAGCAGTTCTTC
TRBV5-1,15,TRBD2,TRBJ2-3,once,CASSLVAGDTDTQYF,TGCGCCAGCAGCTTGGTTGCGGGGGACACAGATACGCAGTATTTT
TRBV7-2,12,-,TRBJ1-5,-,CASGGRDQPQHF,TGTGCCTCGGGGGGGCGCGATCAGCCCCAGCATTTT
TRBV6-1,15,TRBD1,TRBJ2-7,-,CASSVRDRGDYEQYF,TGTGCCAGCAGTGTCCGGGACAGGGGGGACTACGAGCAGTACTTC
TRBV25-1,12,-,TRBJ1-4,-,CASSETRGKLFF,TGTGCCAGCAGTGAAACTAGGGGAAAACTGTTTTTT
TRBV7-9,14,TRBD1,TRBJ1-1,-,CASSQGQGNTEAFF,TGTGCCAGCAGCCAGGGACAGGGGAACACTGAAGCTTTCTTT
TRBV4-1,12,-,TRBJ1-4,-,CASSQETEKLFF,TGCGCCAGCAGCCAAGAGACGGAAAAACTGTTTTTT
TRBV11-2,14,-,TRBJ2-5,-,CASSFGGLTETQYF,TGTGCCAGCAGCTTTGGGGGATTAACCGAGACCCAGTACTTC
TRBV5-1,15,-,TRBJ2-3,-,CASSLEDSSTDTQYF,TGCGCCAGCAGCTTAGAGGACAGTAGCACAGATACGCAGTATTTT
TRBV15,18,TRBD1,TRBJ1-4,-,CATSRSPGQKTTNEKLFF,TGTGCCACCAGCAGATCACCGGGACAGAAGACAACTAATGAAAAACTGTTTTTT
TRBV5-1,16,-,TRBJ2-3,-,CASSLALGEGTDTQYF,TGCGCCAGCAGCTTGGCCTTGGGGGAGGGCACAGATACGCAGTATTTT
TRBV18,13,-,TRBJ1-1,once,CASSSGVNTEAFF,TGTGCCAGCTCATCCGGGGTGAACACTGAAGCTTTCTTT
TRBV2,15,TRBD2,TRBJ2-3,-,CASSEGSGRPDTQYF,TGTGCCAGCAGTGAAGGCAGCGGGAGACCAGATACGCAGTATTTT
TRBV27,11,-,TRBJ2-7,-,CARLSSYEQYF,TGTGCCAGGCTGAGTTCCTACGAGCAGTACTTC
TRBV28,12,-,TRBJ1-5,once,CASGGKNQPQHF,TGTGCCAGCGGGGGCAAAAATCAGCCCCAGCATTTT